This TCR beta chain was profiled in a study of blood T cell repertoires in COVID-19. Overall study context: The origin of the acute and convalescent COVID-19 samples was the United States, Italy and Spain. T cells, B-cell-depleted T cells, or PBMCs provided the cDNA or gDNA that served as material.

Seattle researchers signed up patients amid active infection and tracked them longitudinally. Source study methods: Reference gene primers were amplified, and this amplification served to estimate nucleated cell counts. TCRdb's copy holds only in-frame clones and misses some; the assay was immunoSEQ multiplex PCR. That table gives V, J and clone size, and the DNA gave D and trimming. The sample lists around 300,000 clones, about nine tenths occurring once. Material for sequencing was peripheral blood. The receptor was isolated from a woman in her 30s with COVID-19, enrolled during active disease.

The CDR3 sequence is CASSGGDNSLHF. CDR3 bases: TGTGCCAGCAGCGGTGGGGACAACTCCCTCCACTTT. This rearrangement joins TRBV9 to TRBJ1-6; a possible D gene is TRBD1 (6 bases). V lost 3 bases and J lost 14, with 12 bases in between. The germline CDR1 and CDR2 sequences are SGDLS and YYNGEE. CDR3 length equals 12 residues.